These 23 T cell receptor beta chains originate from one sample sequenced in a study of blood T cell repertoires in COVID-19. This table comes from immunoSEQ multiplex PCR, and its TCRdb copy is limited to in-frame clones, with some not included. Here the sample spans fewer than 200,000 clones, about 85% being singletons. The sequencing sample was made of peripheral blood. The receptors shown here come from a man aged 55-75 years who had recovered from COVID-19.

The CDR3 loop reads CASSQVRGAGGGNTIYF. The CDR3 region has the DNA TGTGCCAGCAGCCAAGTAAGGGGCGCAGGGGGAGGAAACACCATATATTTT. The rearrangement links TRBV4-2 to TRBJ1-3; 7 bases align to TRBD1. CDR1 is LGHNA and CDR2 is YNFKEQ in the germline V gene. Unmatched junction bases numbered 10, after V lost 1 base and J lost 4 bases. The CDR3 has 17 residues.

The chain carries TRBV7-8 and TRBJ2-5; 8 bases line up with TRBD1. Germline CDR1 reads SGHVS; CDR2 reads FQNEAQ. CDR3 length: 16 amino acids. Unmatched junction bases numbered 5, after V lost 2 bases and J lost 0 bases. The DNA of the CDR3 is TGTGCCAGCAGCTTAAACAGGGGGAGATACCAAGAGACCCAGTACTTC. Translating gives CASSLNRGRYQETQYF.

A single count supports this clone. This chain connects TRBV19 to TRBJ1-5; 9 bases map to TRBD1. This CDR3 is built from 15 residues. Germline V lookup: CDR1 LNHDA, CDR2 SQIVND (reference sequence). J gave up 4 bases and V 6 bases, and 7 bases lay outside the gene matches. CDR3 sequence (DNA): TGTGCCAGTAGCACAATGGACAGGGGTAATCAGCCCCAGCATTTT. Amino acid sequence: CASSTMDRGNQPQHF.

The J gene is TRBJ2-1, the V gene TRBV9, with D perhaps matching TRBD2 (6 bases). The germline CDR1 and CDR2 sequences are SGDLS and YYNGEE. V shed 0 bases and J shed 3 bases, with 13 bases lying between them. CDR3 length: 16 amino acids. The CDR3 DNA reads TGTGCCAGCAGCGTAGGGGGTCTAGCGAACTACAATGAGCAGTTCTTC. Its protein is CASSVGGLANYNEQFF.

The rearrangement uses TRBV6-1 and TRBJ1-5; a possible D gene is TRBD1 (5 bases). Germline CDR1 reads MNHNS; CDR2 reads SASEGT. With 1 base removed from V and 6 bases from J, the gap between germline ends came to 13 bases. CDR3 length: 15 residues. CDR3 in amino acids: CASSEGGVGRQPQHF. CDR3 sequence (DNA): TGTGCCAGCAGTGAAGGGGGGGTTGGGCGTCAGCCCCAGCATTTT.

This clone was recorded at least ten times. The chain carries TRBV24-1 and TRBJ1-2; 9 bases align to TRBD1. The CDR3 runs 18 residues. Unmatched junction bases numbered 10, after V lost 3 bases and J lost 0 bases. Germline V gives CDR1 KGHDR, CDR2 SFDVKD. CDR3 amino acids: CATSDSPGTGTSNYGYTF. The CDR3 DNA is TGTGCCACCAGTGATAGTCCCGGGACAGGGACATCTAACTATGGCTACACCTTC.

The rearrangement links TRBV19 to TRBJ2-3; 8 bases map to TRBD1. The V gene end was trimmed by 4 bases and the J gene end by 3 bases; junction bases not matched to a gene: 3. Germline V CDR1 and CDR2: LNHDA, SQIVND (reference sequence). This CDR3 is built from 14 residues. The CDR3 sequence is CASSKGQETDTQYF. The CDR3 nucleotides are TGTGCCAGTAGTAAGGGACAGGAGACAGATACGCAGTATTTT.

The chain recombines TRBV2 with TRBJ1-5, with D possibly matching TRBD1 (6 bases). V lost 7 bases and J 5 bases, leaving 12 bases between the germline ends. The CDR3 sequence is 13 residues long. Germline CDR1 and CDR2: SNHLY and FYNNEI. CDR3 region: CASTGQRDQPQHF. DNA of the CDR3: TGTGCCAGCACCGGACAGAGGGATCAGCCCCAGCATTTT.

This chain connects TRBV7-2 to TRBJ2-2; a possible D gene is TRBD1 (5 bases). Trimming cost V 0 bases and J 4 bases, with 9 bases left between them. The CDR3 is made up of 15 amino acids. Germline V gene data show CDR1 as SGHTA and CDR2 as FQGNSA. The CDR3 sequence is CASSLARQGTGELFF. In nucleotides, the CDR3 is TGTGCCAGCAGCTTAGCGCGGCAGGGCACCGGGGAGCTGTTTTTT.

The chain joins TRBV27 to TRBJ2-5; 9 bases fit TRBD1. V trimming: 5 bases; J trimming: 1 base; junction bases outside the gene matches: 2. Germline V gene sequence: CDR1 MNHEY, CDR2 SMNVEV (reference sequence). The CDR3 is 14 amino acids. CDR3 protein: CASSGQGTQETQYF. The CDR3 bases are TGTGCCAGCAGTGGACAGGGGACCCAAGAGACCCAGTACTTC.

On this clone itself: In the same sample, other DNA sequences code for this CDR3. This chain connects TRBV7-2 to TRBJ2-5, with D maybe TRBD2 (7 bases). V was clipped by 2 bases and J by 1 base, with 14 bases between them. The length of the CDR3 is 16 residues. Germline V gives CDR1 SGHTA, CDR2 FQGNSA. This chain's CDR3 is CASSLSGGLLQETQYF. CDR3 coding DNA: TGTGCCAGCAGCTTATCCGGGGGGCTACTCCAAGAGACCCAGTACTTC.

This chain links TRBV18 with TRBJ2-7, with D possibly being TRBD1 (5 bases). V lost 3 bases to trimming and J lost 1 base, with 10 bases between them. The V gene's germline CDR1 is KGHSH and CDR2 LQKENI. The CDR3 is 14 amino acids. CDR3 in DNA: TGTGCCAGCTCACCGACGAAGGGGTCCTACGAGCAGTACTTC. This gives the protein CASSPTKGSYEQYF.

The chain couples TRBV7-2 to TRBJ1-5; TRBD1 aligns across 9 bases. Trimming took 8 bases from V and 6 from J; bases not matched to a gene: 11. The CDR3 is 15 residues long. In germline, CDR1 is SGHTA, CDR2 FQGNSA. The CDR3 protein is CASRAGTGSVQPQHF. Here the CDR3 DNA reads TGTGCCAGCCGAGCCGGGACAGGGTCCGTTCAGCCCCAGCATTTT.

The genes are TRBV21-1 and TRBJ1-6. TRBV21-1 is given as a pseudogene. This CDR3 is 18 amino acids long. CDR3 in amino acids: CASSGRPLRGSYNSPLHF. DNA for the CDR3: TGTGCCAGCAGCGGCCGCCCCTTACGGGGCTCCTATAATTCACCCCTCCACTTT.

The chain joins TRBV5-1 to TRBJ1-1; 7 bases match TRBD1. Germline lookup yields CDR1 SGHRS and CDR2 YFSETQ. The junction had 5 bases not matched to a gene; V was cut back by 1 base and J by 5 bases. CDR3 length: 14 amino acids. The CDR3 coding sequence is TGCGCCAGCAGCTTGACAGGGGAGAGGACTGAAGCTTTCTTT. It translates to CASSLTGERTEAFF.

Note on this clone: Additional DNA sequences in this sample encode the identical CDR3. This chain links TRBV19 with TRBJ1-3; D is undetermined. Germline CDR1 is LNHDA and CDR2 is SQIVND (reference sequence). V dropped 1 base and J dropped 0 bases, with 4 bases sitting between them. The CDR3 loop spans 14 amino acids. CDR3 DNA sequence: TGTGCCAGTAGTATAGGTAACTCTGGAAACACCATATATTTT. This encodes CASSIGNSGNTIYF.

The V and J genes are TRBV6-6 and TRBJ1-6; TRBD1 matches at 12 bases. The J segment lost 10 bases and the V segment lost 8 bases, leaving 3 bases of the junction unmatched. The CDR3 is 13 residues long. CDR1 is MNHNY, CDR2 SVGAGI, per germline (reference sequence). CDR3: CASGTGGESPLHF. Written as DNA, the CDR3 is TGTGCCAGCGGGACAGGGGGCGAGTCACCCCTCCACTTT.

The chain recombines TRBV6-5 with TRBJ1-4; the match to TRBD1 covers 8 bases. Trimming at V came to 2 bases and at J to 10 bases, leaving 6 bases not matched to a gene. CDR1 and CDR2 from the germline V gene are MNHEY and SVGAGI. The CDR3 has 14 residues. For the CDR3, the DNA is TGTGCCAGCAGTTACCGGACAGGGTCGGGAAAACTGTTTTTT. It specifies CASSYRTGSGKLFF.

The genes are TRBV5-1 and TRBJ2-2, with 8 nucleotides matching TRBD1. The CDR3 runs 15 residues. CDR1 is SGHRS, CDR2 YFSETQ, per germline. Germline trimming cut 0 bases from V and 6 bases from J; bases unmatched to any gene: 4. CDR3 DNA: TGCGCCAGCAGCTTGGCTCAGGGGGCGGCCGGGGAGCTGTTTTTT. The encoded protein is CASSLAQGAAGELFF.

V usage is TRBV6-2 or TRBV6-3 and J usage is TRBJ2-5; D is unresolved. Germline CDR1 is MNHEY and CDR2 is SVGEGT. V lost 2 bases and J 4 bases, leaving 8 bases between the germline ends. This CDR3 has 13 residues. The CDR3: CASSYGLLETQYF. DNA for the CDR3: TGTGCCAGCAGTTACGGGCTTTTAGAGACCCAGTACTTC.

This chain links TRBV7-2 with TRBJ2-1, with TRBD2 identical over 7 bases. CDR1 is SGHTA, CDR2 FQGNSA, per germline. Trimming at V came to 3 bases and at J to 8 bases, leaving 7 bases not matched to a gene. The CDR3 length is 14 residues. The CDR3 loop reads CASSLPGGFDEQFF. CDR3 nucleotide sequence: TGTGCCAGCAGCTTGCCCGGGGGGTTCGATGAGCAGTTCTTC.

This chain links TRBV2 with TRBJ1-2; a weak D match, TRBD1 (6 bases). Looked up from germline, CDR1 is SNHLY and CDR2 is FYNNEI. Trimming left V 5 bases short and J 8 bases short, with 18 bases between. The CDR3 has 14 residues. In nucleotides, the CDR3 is TGTGCCAGCAGTCGGACAGCGCGGGTGGGGGGCTACACCTTC. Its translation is CASSRTARVGGYTF.

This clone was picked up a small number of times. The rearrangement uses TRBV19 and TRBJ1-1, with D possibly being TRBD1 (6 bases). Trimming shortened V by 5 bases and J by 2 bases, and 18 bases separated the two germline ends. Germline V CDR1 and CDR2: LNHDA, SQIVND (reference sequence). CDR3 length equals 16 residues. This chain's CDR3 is CASSSPYGTRNTEAFF. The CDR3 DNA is TGTGCCAGTAGTTCCCCATACGGGACAAGAAACACTGAAGCTTTCTTT.